This paragraph covers one T cell receptor beta chain sequence. Its cognate antigen is unknown. Peripheral blood, roughly 9.3 milliliters per donor, was collected. The germline V gene encodes CDR1 LGHNA and CDR2 YNFKEQ. Trimming removed 2 bases at V and 0 bases at J, with 14 bases between. This CDR3 has 16 amino acids. This record comes from a study of blood T cells in healthy people across ages. Study results and caveats: Relative to aged donors, long-lived donors carried more naive CD4+ cells and displayed higher diversity. Per million T cells, TCR beta diversity dropped roughly linearly as age increased.

For the second PCR, which ran for about 6 to 12 cycles, a sample-barcoded 5' primer and a J-beta primer mix were used. TCRdb re-called the 5' RACE reads through MiXCR, storing one row per CDR3 protein. The table lists hundreds of thousands of distinct CDR3 sequences, roughly 60% of them singletons. The sequence was obtained from a man younger than 40 in good health. V usage is TRBV4-2 and J usage is TRBJ2-7; D is tentatively TRBD1 or TRBD2 (5 bases each). The sequencing input was blood. CDR3 in DNA: TGTGCCAGCAGCCAAAGGGGAGACGACAGCTCCTACGAGCAGTACTTC. It encodes CASSQRGDDSSYEQYF.